Listed below are T cell receptor beta chains from one sample, sequenced in a study of T-cell reconstitution after alpha-beta-depleted transplantation in children. MiXCR, applied by TCRdb to the PCR reads, yields one record per CDR3 protein. The sample carries roughly 5,900 distinct CDR3 sequences, around a sixth recorded once. Here the sequenced sample was PBMCs, mostly from graft donor cells, taken 180 days after TCRalphabeta/CD19-depleted stem cell transplant. The receptors originated from a patient younger than 10 who had a stem cell transplant for inherited bone marrow failure, so the T cells may come from the graft donor. Each CDR3 is given with its conserved first and last residue. Fields, in order: J gene, clone size, CDR3 length, V gene, D gene, CDR3 DNA, CDR3 protein. The D gene is left open where the match is weak. Clone size, where shown, is once, few, many, or a class for clones that have expanded.

TRBJ2-1 many 16 TRBV5-1 TRBD2 TGCGCCAGCAGCTTGGGGGGGACTAGCGGGAGATTATGGCAGTTCTTC CASSLGGTSGRLWQFF
TRBJ2-7 many 13 TRBV20-1 NA TGCAGTGCTAGAGAGGGGGCCTCCTACGAGCAGTACTTC CSAREGASYEQYF
TRBJ2-2 many 12 TRBV5-1 TRBD2 TGCGCCAGCAGTTGGGAGGGCGGGGAGCTGTTTTTT CASSWEGGELFF
TRBJ2-7 many 16 TRBV5-1 TRBD1 TGCGCCAGCAGCTTGGGTCAGCCGGGACAGCCCTACGAGCAGTACTTC CASSLGQPGQPYEQYF
TRBJ2-1 many 13 TRBV7-8 NA TGTGCCAGCAGTCGTGTTAGCGGTAATGAGCAGTTCTTC CASSRVSGNEQFF
TRBJ1-6 many 12 TRBV20-1 NA TGCAGTGCTAGAAGGGCCAATTCACCCCTCCACTTT CSARRANSPLHF
TRBJ2-1 NA 11 TRBV25-1 NA TGTGCCAGCAGTGAAGTCAATGAGCAGTTCTTC CASSEVNEQFF
TRBJ2-5 medium-sized 15 TRBV12-3/TRBV12-4 TRBD2 TGTGCCAGCAGTTCGCGCGTCGCGGGAGTAGAGACCCAGTACTTC CASSSRVAGVETQYF
TRBJ2-1 many 15 TRBV24-1 NA TGTGCCACCAGTTCGGGACGGGTGCAGTACAATGAGCAGTTCTTC CATSSGRVQYNEQFF
TRBJ1-4 many 16 TRBV4-3 NA TGCGCCAGCAGCCAAGGACAACAGGGTGGTAATGAAAAACTGTTTTTT CASSQGQQGGNEKLFF
TRBJ2-7 many 15 TRBV5-1 NA TGCGCCAGCAGCTTGGCCGCAGGGAGTGTCGACGAGCAGTACTTC CASSLAAGSVDEQYF
TRBJ1-5 NA 17 TRBV23-1 TRBD1 TGCGCCAGCAGTCGCGGATACAGGGGGCTTAGCAATCAGCCCCAGCATTTT CASSRGYRGLSNQPQHF
TRBJ2-7 once 11 TRBV29-1 NA TGCAGCGTTGGTAGGGCTAACGAGCAGTACTTC CSVGRANEQYF
TRBJ2-2 many 15 TRBV28 NA TGTGCCAGCAGACCCACCGCGTCGAACACCGGGGAGCTGTTTTTT CASRPTASNTGELFF
TRBJ2-2 many 17 TRBV11-2 NA TGTGCCAGCAGCTTAGAGGGAAGCGCGGGGGCAACCGGGGAGCTGTTTTTT CASSLEGSAGATGELFF
TRBJ2-1 many 18 TRBV7-9 NA TGTGCCAGCAGCTTAGAGACTAGAAGGGATAGCTCCTACAATGAGCAGTTCTTC CASSLETRRDSSYNEQFF
TRBJ1-3 many 16 TRBV6-5 NA TGTGCCAGCAGTTATAGAAGCAGGGGCTCTGGAAACACCATATATTTT CASSYRSRGSGNTIYF
TRBJ1-1 many 14 TRBV29-1 NA TGCAGCGTTGAAAGCATCGCGATGAACACTGAAGCTTTCTTT CSVESIAMNTEAFF
TRBJ1-4 many 16 TRBV12-3/TRBV12-4 TRBD1 TGTGCCAGCAGTTTCAAGGGACAGGGGGCGAGGCGAAAACTGTTTTTT CASSFKGQGARRKLFF
TRBJ1-2 many 14 TRBV7-9 NA TGTGCCAGCAGCTTAGGCTTACGGGCCGATGGCTACACCTTC CASSLGLRADGYTF
TRBJ2-1 many 13 TRBV4-3 TRBD1 TGCGCCAGCAGCTTACGACAGGGCGATGAGCAGTTCTTC CASSLRQGDEQFF
TRBJ2-3 many 13 TRBV6-5 NA TGTGCCAGCAGTTTAGCAGGGGCGGGTACGCAGTATTTT CASSLAGAGTQYF
TRBJ1-1 many 14 TRBV7-9 TRBD1 TGTGCCAGCAGCCTATTTACAGGGGGCACTGAAGCTTTCTTT CASSLFTGGTEAFF
TRBJ1-6 many 14 TRBV9 NA TGTGCCAGCAGCGTGGACCGGCGGTTTTCACCCCTCCACTTT CASSVDRRFSPLHF
TRBJ2-7 many 13 TRBV9 NA TGTGCCAGCAGCCCAAACAGGGACGGCGAGCAGTACTTC CASSPNRDGEQYF
TRBJ2-2 many 16 TRBV5-1 TRBD2 TGCGCCAGCAGCTTGGCGCTAGCGGGAGGGCCCGGGGAGCTGTTTTTT CASSLALAGGPGELFF
TRBJ2-3 many 15 TRBV5-1 TRBD2 TGCGCCAGCAGCTTGGGACTAGCGGGTACAGATACGCAGTATTTT CASSLGLAGTDTQYF
TRBJ2-7 medium-sized 13 TRBV5-1 NA TGCGCCAGCAGCCTAAGAGGGTCGCGCGAGCAGTACTTC CASSLRGSREQYF
TRBJ2-2 many 14 TRBV30 NA TGTGCCTGGAGAACAGGGATTAGCACCGGGGAGCTGTTTTTT CAWRTGISTGELFF
TRBJ2-3 many 15 TRBV4-1 NA TGCGCCAGCAGCGGGTTCTCGCGGAGCACAGATACGCAGTATTTT CASSGFSRSTDTQYF
TRBJ1-2 many 12 TRBV7-9 NA TGTGCCAGCAGAGGGGCAAACTATGGCTACACCTTC CASRGANYGYTF
TRBJ1-3 many 15 TRBV11-2 TRBD1 TGTGCCAGCAGCTTAGACAGGGGGCCTGGAAACACCATATATTTT CASSLDRGPGNTIYF
TRBJ2-6 many 14 TRBV7-2 NA TGTGCCAGCAGAAGGGGCTCTGGGGCCAACGTCCTGACTTTC CASRRGSGANVLTF
TRBJ2-5 many 12 TRBV5-1 NA TGCGCCAGCAGCTTAATCGGAGAGACCCAGTACTTC CASSLIGETQYF
TRBJ1-2 NA 15 TRBV12-3/TRBV12-4 TRBD1 TGTGCCAGCAGTTCTCATGACAGGGGGCACTATGGCTACACCTTC CASSSHDRGHYGYTF
TRBJ1-2 NA 13 TRBV12-3/TRBV12-4 NA TGTGCCAGCAGTTTAAGACAGCCTGATGGCTACACCTTC CASSLRQPDGYTF
TRBJ2-1 many 12 TRBV20-1 NA TGCAGTGCTAGATGGGCCTACAATGAGCAGTTCTTC CSARWAYNEQFF
TRBJ1-5 many 13 TRBV29-1 TRBD1 TGCAGCGTACAGACAGGGAGCAATCAGCCCCAGCATTTT CSVQTGSNQPQHF
TRBJ1-1 many 15 TRBV28 TRBD1 TGTGCCAGCAGATGGACAGGGGAAGGTGGCACTGAAGCTTTCTTT CASRWTGEGGTEAFF
TRBJ2-1 NA 14 TRBV5-6 TRBD2 TGTGCCAGCGGCCTGGGGCTCGCGGGAGTGGAGCAGTTCTTC CASGLGLAGVEQFF
TRBJ1-2 many 11 TRBV20-1 NA TGCAGTGCTAATCAGGACTATGGCTACACCTTC CSANQDYGYTF
TRBJ2-3 many 16 TRBV10-3 TRBD2 TGTGCCATCAGCCTCGGACTAGCGGGGAGCACAGATACGCAGTATTTT CAISLGLAGSTDTQYF
TRBJ2-3 many 16 TRBV3-1 TRBD2 TGTGCCAGCAGCCAAGTAGCGGGGGCCAACACAGATACGCAGTATTTT CASSQVAGANTDTQYF
TRBJ2-3 many 17 TRBV15 NA TGTGCCACCAGCAGAGATCGCGGGCGGGACGCCACAGATACGCAGTATTTT CATSRDRGRDATDTQYF
TRBJ1-4 many 12 TRBV4-2 TRBD1 TGTGCCAGCAGCCGGGACAGGGAAAAACTGTTTTTT CASSRDREKLFF
TRBJ2-1 many 15 TRBV4-2 TRBD2 TGTGCCAGCAGTTACGGTCGGCTAGCGGGAGGAGGGTCGTTCTTC CASSYGRLAGGGSFF
TRBJ1-4 many 13 TRBV20-1 NA TGCAGTGCTAGACGGGGGACAAGAGAAAAACTGTTTTTT CSARRGTREKLFF
TRBJ2-7 many 14 TRBV3-1 NA TGTGCCAGCAGCCATCGGGACGGCCTGGACGAGCAGTACTTC CASSHRDGLDEQYF
TRBJ2-5 NA 12 TRBV29-1 TRBD1 TGCAGCGTAGGACAGGATCAAGAGACCCAGTACTTC CSVGQDQETQYF
TRBJ1-5 many 13 TRBV29-1 NA TGCAGCGTTATGGGACAAAGCAATCAGCCCCAGCATTTT CSVMGQSNQPQHF
TRBJ2-1 many 13 TRBV27 NA TGTGCCAGCAGTTTAGGCAGCTTCCACGAGCAGTTCTTC CASSLGSFHEQFF
TRBJ2-1 NA 13 TRBV7-2 NA TGTGCCAGCAGCTTAGTAAACGGGGAAGGGCAGTTCTTC CASSLVNGEGQFF